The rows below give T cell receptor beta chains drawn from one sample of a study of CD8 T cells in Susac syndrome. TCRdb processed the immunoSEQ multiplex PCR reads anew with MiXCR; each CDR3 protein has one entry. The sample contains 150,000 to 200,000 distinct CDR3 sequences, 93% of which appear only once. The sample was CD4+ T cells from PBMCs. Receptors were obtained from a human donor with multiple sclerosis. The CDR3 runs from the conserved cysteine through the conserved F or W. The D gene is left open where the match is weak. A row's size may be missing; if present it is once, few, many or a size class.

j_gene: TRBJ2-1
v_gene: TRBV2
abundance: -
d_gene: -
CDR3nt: TGTGCCAGCAGTGGGGGAGGTTTCGGCGGATACAATGAGCAGTTCTTC
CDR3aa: CASSGGGFGGYNEQFF

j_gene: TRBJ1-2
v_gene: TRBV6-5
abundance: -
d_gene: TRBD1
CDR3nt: TGTGCCAGCAGTTACGCACAGGGGACTAACTATGGCTACACCTTC
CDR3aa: CASSYAQGTNYGYTF

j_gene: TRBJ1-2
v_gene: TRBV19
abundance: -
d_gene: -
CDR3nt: TGTGCCAGTAGTATTTCAGGGGCGGATGGCTACACCTTC
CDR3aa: CASSISGADGYTF

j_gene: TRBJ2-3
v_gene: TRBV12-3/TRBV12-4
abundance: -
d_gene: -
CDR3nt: TGTGCCAGCAGTCTCAGACAGGGAGGAACAGATACGCAGTATTTT
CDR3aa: CASSLRQGGTDTQYF

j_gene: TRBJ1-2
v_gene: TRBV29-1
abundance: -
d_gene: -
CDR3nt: TGCAGCGTGGGAGAACAAGTTGGGGGCTACACCTTC
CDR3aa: CSVGEQVGGYTF

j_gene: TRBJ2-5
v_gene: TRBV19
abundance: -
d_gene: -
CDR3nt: TGTGCCAGTAGTAACAGGGATCAAGAGACCCAGTACTTC
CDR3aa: CASSNRDQETQYF

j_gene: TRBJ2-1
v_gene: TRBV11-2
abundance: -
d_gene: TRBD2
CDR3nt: TGTGCCAGCAGCTTAACTAGCGGCTACAATGAGCAGTTCTTC
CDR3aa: CASSLTSGYNEQFF

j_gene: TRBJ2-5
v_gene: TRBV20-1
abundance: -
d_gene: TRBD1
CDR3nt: TGCAGTGCAACCGGACAGGCCCACCAAGAGACCCAGTACTTC
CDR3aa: CSATGQAHQETQYF

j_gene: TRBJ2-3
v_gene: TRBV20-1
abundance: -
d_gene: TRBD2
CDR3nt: TGCAGTGCTAGAGATCCGAGCGGGAGTGCAGATACGCAGTTTTTT
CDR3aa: CSARDPSGSADTQFF

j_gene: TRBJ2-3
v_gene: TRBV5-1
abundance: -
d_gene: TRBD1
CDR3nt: TGCGCCAGCAGCTCCGGACAGGAGACCACAGATACGCAGTATTTT
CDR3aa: CASSSGQETTDTQYF

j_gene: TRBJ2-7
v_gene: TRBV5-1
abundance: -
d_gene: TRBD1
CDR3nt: TGCGCCAGCAGCCTAGGGACAGGGGACGACGAGCAGTACTTC
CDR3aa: CASSLGTGDDEQYF

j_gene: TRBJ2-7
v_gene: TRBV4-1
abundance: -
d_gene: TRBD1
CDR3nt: TGCGCCAGCAGCTTTACGGCCGGACAGGGGGCTTACGAGCAGTACTTC
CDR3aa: CASSFTAGQGAYEQYF

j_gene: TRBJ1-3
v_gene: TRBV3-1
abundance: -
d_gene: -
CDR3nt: TGTGCCAGCAGCCAAGGGGGTGGAAACACCATATATTTT
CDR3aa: CASSQGGGNTIYF

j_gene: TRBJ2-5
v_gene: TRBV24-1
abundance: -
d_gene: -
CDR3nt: TGTGCCACCAGTGATTCCGGGACTCAAGGGACCCAGTACTTC
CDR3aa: CATSDSGTQGTQYF

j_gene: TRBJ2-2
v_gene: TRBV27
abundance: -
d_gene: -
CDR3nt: TGTGCCAGCAGTTCGGGTTCTGTCGGGAACGCCGGGGAGCTGTTTTTT
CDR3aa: CASSSGSVGNAGELFF

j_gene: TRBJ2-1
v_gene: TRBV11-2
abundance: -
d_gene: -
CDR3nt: TGTGCCGCCAGGGGGGCCTACAATGAGCAGTTCTTC
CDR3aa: CAARGAYNEQFF

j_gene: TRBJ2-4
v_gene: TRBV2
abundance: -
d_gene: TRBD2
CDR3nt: TGTGCCAGCAGTCCACCGACTAGCGCCACCAAAAACATTCAGTACTTC
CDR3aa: CASSPPTSATKNIQYF

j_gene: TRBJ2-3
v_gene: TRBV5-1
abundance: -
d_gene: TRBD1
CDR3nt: TGCGCCAGCGCGGAACAGGGGATAAACACAGATACGCAGTATTTT
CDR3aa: CASAEQGINTDTQYF

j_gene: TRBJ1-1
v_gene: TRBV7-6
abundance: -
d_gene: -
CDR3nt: TGTGCCAGCAGCTTTCAGGCAGCAACCAACACTGAAGCTTTCTTT
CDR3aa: CASSFQAATNTEAFF

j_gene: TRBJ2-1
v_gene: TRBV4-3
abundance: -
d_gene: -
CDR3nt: TGCGCCAGCAGCCAGGAACTGAGTTACCCCAATGAGCAGTTCTTC
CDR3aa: CASSQELSYPNEQFF

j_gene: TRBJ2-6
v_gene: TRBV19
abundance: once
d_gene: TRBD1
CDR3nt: TGTGCCAGTAGTCCCCAGGGACAGCGGAGATCTGGGGCCAACGTCCTGACTTTC
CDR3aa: CASSPQGQRRSGANVLTF

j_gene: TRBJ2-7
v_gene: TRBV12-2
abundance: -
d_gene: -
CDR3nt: TGTGCAAGTCGCTTAGCTTCCGGACTAGCGGGGAACTACGAGCAGTACTTC
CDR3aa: CASRLASGLAGNYEQYF

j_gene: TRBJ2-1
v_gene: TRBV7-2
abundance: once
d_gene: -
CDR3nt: TGTGCCAGCAGCTTTCTCCGGGATCATGAGCAGTTCTTC
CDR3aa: CASSFLRDHEQFF

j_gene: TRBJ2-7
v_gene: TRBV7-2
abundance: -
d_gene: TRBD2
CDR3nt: TGTGCCAGCAGCTTACGGACTAGCGGGTCCGAGCAGTACTTC
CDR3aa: CASSLRTSGSEQYF

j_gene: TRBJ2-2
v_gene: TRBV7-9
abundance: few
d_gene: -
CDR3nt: TGTGCCAGCACACGGGGGAGCACCGGGGAGCTGTTTTTT
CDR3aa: CASTRGSTGELFF

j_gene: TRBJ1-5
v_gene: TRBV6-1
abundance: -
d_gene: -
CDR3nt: TGTGCCAGCAGTGAAACGGGGAACCTACAGCCCCAGCATTTT
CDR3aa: CASSETGNLQPQHF

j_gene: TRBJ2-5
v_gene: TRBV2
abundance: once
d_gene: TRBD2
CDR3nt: TGTGCCAGCAGCGCTAGCGGTGAAGAGACCCAGTACTTC
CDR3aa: CASSASGEETQYF

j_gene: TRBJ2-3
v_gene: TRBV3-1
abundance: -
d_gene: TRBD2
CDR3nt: TGTGCCAGCAGCCAAGCAGCTAGCGGGAGCACAGATACGCAGTATTTT
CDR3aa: CASSQAASGSTDTQYF

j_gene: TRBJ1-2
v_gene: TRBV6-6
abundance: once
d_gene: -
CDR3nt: TGTGCCGCGGGACCTCGGGGCCTCTACACCTTC
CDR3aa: CAAGPRGLYTF